Each of the 3 T cell receptor beta chains below was sequenced from the same sample in a study of blood T cells in healthy people across ages. Primed by a sample-barcoded 5' primer and a J-beta primer mix, a second PCR proceeded for about 7 to 11 cycles. TCRdb recomputed calls from the 5' RACE reads with MiXCR, one row per CDR3 protein. The table has 600,000 to 1,000,000 distinct CDR3 sequences, about three fifths seen once. The sequenced sample was blood. The receptors here all came from a man aged 25 to 40 in good health.

The table lists this clonotype with a few counts. V and J are TRBV25-1 and TRBJ2-5; the match to TRBD2 covers 10 bases. In germline, CDR1 is MGHDK, CDR2 SYGVNS. The trim removed 4 bases at V and 5 bases at J, leaving 7 bases unmatched. The CDR3 length is 15 residues. The CDR3 loop reads CASSARAGGRETQYF. The CDR3 nucleotides are TGTGCCAGCAGTGCACGAGCGGGAGGGAGGGAGACCCAGTACTTC.

The CDR3 protein is CAWSAGQVTEAFF. The CDR3 DNA reads as TGTGCCTGGAGTGCTGGACAGGTCACTGAAGCTTTCTTT. This chain joins TRBV30 and TRBJ1-1; 7 positions agree with TRBD1. This CDR3 comprises 13 residues. The germline V gene has CDR1 GTSNPN and CDR2 SVGIG (reference sequence). Germline trimming cut 1 base from V and 4 bases from J; bases unmatched to any gene: 3.

The gene calls are TRBV3-1 and TRBJ2-1; TRBD2 might be the D (7 bases). Germline CDR1 and CDR2: LGHDT and YNNKEL (reference sequence). This CDR3 is 16 amino acids long. The V gene lost 0 bases and the J gene lost 7 bases, with 16 bases spanning the gap. DNA for the CDR3: TGTGCCAGCAGCCAAGAATGGGGGGGGCCGGGGAATGAGCAGTTCTTC. Amino acids: CASSQEWGGPGNEQFF.